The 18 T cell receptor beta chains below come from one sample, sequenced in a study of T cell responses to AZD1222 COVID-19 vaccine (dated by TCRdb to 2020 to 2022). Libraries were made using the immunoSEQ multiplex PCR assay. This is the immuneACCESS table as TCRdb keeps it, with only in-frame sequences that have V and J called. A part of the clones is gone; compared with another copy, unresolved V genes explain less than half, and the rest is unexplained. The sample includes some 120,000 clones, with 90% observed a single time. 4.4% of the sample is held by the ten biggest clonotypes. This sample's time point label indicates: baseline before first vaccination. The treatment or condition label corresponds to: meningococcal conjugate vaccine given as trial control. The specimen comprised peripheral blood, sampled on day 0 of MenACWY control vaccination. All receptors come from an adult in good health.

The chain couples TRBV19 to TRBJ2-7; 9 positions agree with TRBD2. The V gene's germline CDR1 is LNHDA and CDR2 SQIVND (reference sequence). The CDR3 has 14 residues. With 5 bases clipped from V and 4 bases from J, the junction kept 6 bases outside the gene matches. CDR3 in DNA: TGTGCCAGTAGTGGGCCTAGCGGGATTTACGAGCAGTACTTC. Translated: CASSGPSGIYEQYF.

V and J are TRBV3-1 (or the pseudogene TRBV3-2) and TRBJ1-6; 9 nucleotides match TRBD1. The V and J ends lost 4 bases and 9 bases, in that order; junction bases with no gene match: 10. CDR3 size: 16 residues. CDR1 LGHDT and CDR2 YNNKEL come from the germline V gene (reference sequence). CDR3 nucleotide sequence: TGTGCCAGCAGCCCCCTTTCCACAGGGGGCGTTTCACCCCTCCACTTT. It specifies CASSPLSTGGVSPLHF.

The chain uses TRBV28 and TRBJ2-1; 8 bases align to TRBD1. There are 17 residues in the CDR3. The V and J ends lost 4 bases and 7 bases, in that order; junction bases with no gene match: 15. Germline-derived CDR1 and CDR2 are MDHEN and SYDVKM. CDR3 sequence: CASSSETGRGRGNEQFF. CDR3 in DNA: TGTGCCAGCAGTTCTGAGACCGGCAGGGGGCGCGGTAATGAGCAGTTCTTC.

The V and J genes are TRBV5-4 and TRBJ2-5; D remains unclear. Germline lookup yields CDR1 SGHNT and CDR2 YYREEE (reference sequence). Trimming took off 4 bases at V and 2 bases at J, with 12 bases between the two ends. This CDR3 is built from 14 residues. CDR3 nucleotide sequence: TGTGCCAGCAGCGTCGGATACTTTCAAGAGACCCAGTACTTC. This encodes CASSVGYFQETQYF. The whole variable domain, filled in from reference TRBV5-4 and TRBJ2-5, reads ETGVTQSPTHLIKTRGQQVTLRCSSQSGHNTVSWYQQALGQGPQFIFQYYREEENGRGNFPPRFSGLQFPNYSSELNVNALELDDSALYLCASSVGYFQETQYFGPGTRLLVL.

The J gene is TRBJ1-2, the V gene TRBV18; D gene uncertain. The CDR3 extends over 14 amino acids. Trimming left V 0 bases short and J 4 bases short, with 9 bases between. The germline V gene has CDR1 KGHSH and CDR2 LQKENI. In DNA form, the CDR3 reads TGTGCCAGCTCACCACCGGGGAAGGGCTATGGCTACACCTTC. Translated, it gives CASSPPGKGYGYTF. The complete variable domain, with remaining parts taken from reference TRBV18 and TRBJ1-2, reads NAGVMQNPRHLVRRRGQEARLRCSPMKGHSHVYWYRQLPEEGLKFMVYLQKENIIDESGMPKERFSAEFPKEGPSILRIQQVVRGDSAAYFCASSPPGKGYGYTFGSGTRLTVV.

CDR3 bases: TGTGCCAGCAGTGTTAGTTACAGGCTGACTTATACGCAGTATTTT. Protein sequence: CASSVSYRLTYTQYF. V and J are TRBV2 and TRBJ2-3; TRBD1 might be the D (5 bases). The CDR3 loop spans 15 amino acids. V lost 4 bases to trimming and J lost 7 bases, with 18 bases between them. CDR1 is SNHLY and CDR2 is FYNNEI in the germline V gene.

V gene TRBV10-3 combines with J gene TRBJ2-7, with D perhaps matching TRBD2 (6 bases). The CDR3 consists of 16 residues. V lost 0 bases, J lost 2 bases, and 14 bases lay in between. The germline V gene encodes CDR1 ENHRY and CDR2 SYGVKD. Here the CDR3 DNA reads TGTGCCATCAGTGAGTCGATTGCGGGGCAGACCTACGAGCAGTACTTC. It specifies CAISESIAGQTYEQYF.

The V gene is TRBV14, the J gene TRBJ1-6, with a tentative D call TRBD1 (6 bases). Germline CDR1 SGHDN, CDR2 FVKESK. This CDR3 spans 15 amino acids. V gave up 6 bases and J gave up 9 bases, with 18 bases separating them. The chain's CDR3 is CASSPLQGSRSPLHF. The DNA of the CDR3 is TGTGCCAGCAGTCCATTACAGGGATCTCGTTCACCCCTCCACTTT.

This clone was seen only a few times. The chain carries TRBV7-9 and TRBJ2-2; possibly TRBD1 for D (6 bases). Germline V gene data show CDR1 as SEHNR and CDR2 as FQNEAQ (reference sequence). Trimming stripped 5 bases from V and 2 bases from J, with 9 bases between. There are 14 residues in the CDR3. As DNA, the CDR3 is TGTGCCAGCAGCCACAGGGTAAACACCGGGGAGCTGTTTTTT. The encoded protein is CASSHRVNTGELFF.

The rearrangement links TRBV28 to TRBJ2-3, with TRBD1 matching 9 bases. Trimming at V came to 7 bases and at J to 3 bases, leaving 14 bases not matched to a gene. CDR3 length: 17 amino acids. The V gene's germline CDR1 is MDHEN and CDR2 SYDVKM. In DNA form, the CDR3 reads TGTGCCAGCATTTCTTCCAACCCGGGACAGGGAACAGATACGCAGTATTTT. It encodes CASISSNPGQGTDTQYF.

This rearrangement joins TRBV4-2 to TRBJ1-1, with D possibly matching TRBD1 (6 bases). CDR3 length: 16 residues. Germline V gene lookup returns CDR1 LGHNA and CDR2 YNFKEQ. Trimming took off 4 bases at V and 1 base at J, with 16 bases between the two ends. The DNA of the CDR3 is TGTGCCAGCAGCCCCTACCCCGGGGGGCGGAACACTGAAGCTTTCTTT. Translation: CASSPYPGGRNTEAFF.

CDR3 sequence (DNA): TGTGCCAGCAGTCCTACGATCGGGACAGGGGGAATGAACACTGAAGCTTTCTTT. Amino acids: CASSPTIGTGGMNTEAFF. This chain uses TRBV3-1 (or the pseudogene TRBV3-2) with TRBJ1-1, with TRBD1 matching 11 bases. The CDR3 totals 18 residues. Germline V gene sequence: CDR1 LGHDT, CDR2 YNNKEL (reference sequence). Trimming took 6 bases from V and 0 from J; bases not matched to a gene: 12.

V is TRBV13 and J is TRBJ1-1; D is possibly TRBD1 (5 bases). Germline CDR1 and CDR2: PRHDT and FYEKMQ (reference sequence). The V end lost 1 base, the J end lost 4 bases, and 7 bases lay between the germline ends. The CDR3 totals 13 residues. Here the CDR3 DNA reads TGTGCCAGCAGCTTAGAGGGGATCACTGAAGCTTTCTTT. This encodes CASSLEGITEAFF.

The CDR3 coding sequence is TGCAGCGCAAGACAGGGATTGAACACTGAAGCTTTCTTT. It is translated as CSARQGLNTEAFF. The V gene is TRBV29-1, the J gene TRBJ1-1; 7 nucleotides align to TRBD1. Germline lookup yields CDR1 SQVTM and CDR2 ANQGSEA. The CDR3 contains 13 residues. V was pared by 7 bases and J by 0 bases, with 5 bases of the junction left unmatched.

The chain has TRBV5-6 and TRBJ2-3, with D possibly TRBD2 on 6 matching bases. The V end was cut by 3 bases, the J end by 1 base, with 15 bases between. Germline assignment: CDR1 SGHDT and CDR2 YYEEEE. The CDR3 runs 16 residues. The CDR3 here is CASSWSLGGGTDTQYF. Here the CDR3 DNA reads TGTGCCAGCAGCTGGAGCCTGGGCGGGGGCACAGATACGCAGTATTTT.

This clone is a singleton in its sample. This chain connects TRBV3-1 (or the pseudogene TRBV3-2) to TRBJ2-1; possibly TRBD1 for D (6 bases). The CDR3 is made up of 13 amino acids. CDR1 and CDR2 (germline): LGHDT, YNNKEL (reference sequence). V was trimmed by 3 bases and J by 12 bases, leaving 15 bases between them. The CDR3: CASSHPGQMGQFF. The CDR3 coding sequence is TGTGCCAGCAGCCACCCGGGACAAATGGGGCAGTTCTTC.

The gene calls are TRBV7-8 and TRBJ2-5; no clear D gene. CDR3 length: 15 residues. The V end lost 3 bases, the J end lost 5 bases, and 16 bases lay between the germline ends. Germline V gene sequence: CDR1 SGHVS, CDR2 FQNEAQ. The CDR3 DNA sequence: TGTGCCAGCAGCTTTTACTCCTCCATAGGGGAGACCCAGTACTTC. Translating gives CASSFYSSIGETQYF. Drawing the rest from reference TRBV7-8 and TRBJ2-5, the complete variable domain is GAGVSQSPRYKVAKRGQDVALRCDPISGHVSLFWYQQALGQGPEFLTYFQNEAQLDKSGLPSDRFFAERPEGSVSTLKIQRTQQEDSAVYLCASSFYSSIGETQYFGPGTRLLVL.

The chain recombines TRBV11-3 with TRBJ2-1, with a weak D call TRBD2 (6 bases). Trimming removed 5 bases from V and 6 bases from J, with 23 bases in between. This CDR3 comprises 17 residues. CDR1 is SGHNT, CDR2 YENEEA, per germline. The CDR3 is CASSQAMGGAGSNEQFF. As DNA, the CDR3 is TGTGCCAGCAGCCAAGCGATGGGGGGAGCGGGTTCCAATGAGCAGTTCTTC.